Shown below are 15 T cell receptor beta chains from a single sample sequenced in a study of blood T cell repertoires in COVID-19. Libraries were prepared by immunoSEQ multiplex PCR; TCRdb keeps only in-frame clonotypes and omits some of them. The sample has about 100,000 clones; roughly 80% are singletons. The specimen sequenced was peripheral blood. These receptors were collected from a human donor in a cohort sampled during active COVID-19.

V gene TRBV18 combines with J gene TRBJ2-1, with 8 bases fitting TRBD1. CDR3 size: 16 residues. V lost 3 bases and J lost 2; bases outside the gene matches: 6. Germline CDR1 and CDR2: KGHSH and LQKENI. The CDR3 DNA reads TGTGCCAGCTCACCTACAGGGGGTGAAGCCTACAATGAGCAGTTCTTC. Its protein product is CASSPTGGEAYNEQFF.

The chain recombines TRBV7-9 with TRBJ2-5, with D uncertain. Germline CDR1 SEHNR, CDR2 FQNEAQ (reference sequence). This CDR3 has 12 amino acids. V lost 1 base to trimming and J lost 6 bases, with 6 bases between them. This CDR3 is CASSLVSQTQYF. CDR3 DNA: TGTGCCAGCAGCTTAGTGAGCCAGACCCAGTACTTC.

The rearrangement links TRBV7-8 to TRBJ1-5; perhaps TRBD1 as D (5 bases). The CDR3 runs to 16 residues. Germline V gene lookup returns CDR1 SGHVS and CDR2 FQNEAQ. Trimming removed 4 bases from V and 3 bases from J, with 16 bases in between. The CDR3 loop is CASSSLAGAFNQPQHF. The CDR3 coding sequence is TGTGCCAGCAGCTCACTAGCCGGGGCCTTCAATCAGCCCCAGCATTTT.

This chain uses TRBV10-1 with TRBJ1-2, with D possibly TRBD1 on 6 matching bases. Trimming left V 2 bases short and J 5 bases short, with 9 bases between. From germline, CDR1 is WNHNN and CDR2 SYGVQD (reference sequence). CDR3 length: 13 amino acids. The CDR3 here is CASSEDRRYGYTF. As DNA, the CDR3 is TGCGCCAGCAGTGAGGACAGGCGGTATGGCTACACCTTC.

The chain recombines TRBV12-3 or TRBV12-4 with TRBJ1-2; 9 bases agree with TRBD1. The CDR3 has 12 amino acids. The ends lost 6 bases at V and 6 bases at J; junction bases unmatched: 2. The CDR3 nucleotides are TGTGCCAGCAGAGGACAGGGGCATGGCTACACCTTC. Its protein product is CASRGQGHGYTF.

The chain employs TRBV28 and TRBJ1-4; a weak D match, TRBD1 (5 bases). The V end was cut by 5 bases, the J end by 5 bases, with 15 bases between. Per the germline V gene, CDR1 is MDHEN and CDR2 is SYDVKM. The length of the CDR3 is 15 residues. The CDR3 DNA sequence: TGTGCCAGCAGTCGAGCGGGGCCCGGGAATGAAAAACTGTTTTTT. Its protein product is CASSRAGPGNEKLFF.

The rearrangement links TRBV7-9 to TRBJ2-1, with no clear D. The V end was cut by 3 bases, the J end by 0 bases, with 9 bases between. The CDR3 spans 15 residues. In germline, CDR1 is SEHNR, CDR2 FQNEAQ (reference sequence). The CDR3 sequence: CASSFTSSSYNEQFF. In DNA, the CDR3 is TGTGCCAGCAGCTTTACTTCGAGCTCCTACAATGAGCAGTTCTTC.

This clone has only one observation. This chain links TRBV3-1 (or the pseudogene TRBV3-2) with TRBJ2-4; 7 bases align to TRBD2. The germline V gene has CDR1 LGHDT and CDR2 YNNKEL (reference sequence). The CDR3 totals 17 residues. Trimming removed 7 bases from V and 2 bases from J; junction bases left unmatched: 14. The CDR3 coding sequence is TGTGCCAGCAAGGGAACCGGGGAGGGAAGGCCCAAAAACATTCAGTACTTC. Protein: CASKGTGEGRPKNIQYF.

CDR3 amino acids: CASSLAGSSGRIYEQYF. As DNA, the CDR3 is TGCGCCAGCAGCTTGGCCGGCTCTAGCGGGAGAATATACGAGCAGTACTTC. The chain uses TRBV5-1 and TRBJ2-7; 10 nucleotides line up with TRBD2. The CDR3 loop spans 17 amino acids. With 0 bases clipped from V and 4 bases from J, the junction kept 10 bases outside the gene matches. Germline V gives CDR1 SGHRS, CDR2 YFSETQ. The complete variable domain, with remaining parts taken from reference TRBV5-1 and TRBJ2-7, reads KAGVTQTPRYLIKTRGQQVTLSCSPISGHRSVSWYQQTPGQGLQFLFEYFSETQRNKGNFPGRFSGRQFSNSRSEMNVSTLELGDSALYLCASSLAGSSGRIYEQYFGPGTRLTVT.

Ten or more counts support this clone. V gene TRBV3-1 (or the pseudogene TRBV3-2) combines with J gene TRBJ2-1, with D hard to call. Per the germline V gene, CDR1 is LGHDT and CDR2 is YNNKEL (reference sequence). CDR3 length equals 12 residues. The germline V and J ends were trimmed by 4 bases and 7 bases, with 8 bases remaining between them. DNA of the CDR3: TGTGCCAGCAGCCCGCGCTTGAATGAGCAGTTCTTC. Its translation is CASSPRLNEQFF.

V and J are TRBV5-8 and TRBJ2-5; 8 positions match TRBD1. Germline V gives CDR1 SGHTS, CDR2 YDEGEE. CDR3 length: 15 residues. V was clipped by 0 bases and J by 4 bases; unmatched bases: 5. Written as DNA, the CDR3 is TGTGCCAGCAGCTTGGGACAGGGGTGGGTAGAGACCCAGTACTTC. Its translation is CASSLGQGWVETQYF.

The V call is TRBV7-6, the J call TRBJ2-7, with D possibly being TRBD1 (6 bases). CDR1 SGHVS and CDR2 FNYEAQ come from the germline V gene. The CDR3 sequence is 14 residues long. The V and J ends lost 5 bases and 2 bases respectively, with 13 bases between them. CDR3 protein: CASSQQQGPYEQYF. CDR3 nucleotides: TGTGCCAGCAGCCAGCAGCAGGGGCCCTACGAGCAGTACTTC.

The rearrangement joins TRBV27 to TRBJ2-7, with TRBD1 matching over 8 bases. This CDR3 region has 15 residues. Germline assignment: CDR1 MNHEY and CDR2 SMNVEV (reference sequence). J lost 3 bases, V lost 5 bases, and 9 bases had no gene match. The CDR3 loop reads CASSRWTGLFYEQYF. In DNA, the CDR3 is TGTGCCAGCAGTCGATGGACAGGGCTCTTCTACGAGCAGTACTTC.

CDR3 in amino acids: CASRRTGYSTTYSGNTIYF. The CDR3, as DNA: TGTGCCAGCAGGCGAACGGGGTATTCCACCACCTACTCTGGAAACACCATATATTTT. The chain is built from TRBV6-6 and TRBJ1-3; D gene uncertain. V lost 6 bases, J lost 0 bases, and 24 bases lay in between. The CDR3 spans 19 residues. In germline, CDR1 is MNHNY, CDR2 SVGAGI (reference sequence).

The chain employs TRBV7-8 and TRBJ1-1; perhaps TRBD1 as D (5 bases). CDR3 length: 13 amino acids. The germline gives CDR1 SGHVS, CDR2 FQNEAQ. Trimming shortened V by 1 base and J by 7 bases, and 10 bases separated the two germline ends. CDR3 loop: CASSLVPTDEAFF. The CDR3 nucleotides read TGTGCCAGCAGCTTAGTTCCGACAGATGAAGCTTTCTTT.